This TCR beta chain was sequenced for a study of cytomegalovirus exposure and HLA in healthy donors. Note on this clone: Its specificity is not known.

Germline lookup yields CDR1 SEHNR and CDR2 FQNEAQ (reference sequence). This CDR3 comprises 11 residues. V shed 2 bases and J shed 6 bases, with 5 bases lying between them. Notes on the study in general: Highly shared variants forming one cluster were likely a sequencing artifact.

PCR amplification relied on 60 Vbeta primers (plus 13 Jbeta primers). Using immunoSEQ multiplex PCR, the repertoire was profiled, and TCRdb retains in-frame clones only, with some absent. In the table there are 150,000 to 200,000 clones, approximately 80% of which are singletons. The V gene is TRBV7-9, the J gene TRBJ2-7; D not resolved. This receptor was identified in a woman in her late teens or twenties in good health and CMV-seronegative. Input material: PBMCs. CDR3 residues: CASSLFGEQYF. The CDR3 DNA reads TGTGCCAGCAGCTTATTCGGCGAGCAGTACTTC.